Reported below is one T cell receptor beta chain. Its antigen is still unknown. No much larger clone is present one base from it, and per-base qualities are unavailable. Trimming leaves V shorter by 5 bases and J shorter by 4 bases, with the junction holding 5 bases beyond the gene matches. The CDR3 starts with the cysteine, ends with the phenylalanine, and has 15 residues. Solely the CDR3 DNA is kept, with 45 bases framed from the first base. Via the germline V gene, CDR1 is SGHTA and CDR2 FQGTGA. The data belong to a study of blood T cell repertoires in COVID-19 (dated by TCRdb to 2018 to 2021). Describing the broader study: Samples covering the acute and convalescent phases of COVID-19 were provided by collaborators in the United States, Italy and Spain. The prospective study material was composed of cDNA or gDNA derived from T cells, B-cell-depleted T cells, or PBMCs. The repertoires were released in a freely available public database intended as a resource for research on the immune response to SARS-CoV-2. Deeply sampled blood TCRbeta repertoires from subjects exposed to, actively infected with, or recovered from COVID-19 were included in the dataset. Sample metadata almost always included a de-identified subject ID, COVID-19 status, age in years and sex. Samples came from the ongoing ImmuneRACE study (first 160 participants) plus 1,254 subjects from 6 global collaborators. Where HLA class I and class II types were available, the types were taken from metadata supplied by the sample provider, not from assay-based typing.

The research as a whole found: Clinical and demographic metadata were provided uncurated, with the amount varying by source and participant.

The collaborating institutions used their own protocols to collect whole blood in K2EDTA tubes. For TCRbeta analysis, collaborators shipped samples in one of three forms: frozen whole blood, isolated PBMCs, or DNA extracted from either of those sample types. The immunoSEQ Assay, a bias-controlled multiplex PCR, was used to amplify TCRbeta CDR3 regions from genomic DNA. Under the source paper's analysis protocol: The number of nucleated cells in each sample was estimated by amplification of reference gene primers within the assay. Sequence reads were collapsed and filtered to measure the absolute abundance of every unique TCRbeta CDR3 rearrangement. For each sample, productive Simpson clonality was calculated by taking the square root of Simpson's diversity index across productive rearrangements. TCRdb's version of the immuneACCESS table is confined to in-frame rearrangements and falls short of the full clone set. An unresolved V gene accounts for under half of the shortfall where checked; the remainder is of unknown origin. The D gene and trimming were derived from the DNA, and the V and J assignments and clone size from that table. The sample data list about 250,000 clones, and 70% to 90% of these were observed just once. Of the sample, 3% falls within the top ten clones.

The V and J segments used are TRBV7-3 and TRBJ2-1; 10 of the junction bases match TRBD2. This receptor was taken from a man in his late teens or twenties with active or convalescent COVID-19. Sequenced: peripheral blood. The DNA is TGTGCCAGCAGCATTACTAGCGGGGTTTACAATGAGCAGTTCTTC. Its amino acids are CASSITSGVYNEQFF.